This TCR beta chain was retrieved from a study of CD4+ T cells in melanoma. Findings of the study overall: Diverse differentiation states were reported for melanoma neoantigen-specific CD4+ T cells.

Trimming cost V 4 bases and J 0 bases, with 17 bases left between them. Looked up from germline, CDR1 is SGHRS and CDR2 is YFSETQ. This CDR3 is built from 17 residues. The method was immunoSEQ multiplex PCR; TCRdb's version includes in-frame clones alone and lacks a portion of them. The sample has about 3,800 clones; around 62% are singletons. Turning to this clone: Its antigen is unidentified.

Sequenced material: cells from a culture (not recorded whether cultured in vitro). This clonotype was sampled from a human donor with melanoma. The rearrangement uses TRBV5-1 and TRBJ2-1; no firm D call. This chain's CDR3 is CASSLLLGYSSYNEQFF. CDR3 DNA: TGCGCCAGCAGCCTCCTATTAGGGTACAGCTCCTACAATGAGCAGTTCTTC.